This TCR beta chain appears in the sequencing data of a study of beta chain features in type 1 diabetes. This CDR3 has 15 residues. This clone showed up just a few times. The whole isolated RNA underwent reverse transcription, so sequencing captured expressed TCRB transcripts. The data were produced by immunoSEQ multiplex PCR, yet TCRdb's version contains in-frame clones alone and is incomplete. The profile shows 200,000 to 250,000 clones, roughly 30% of them singletons. Source material: central memory CD4+ T cells from blood. This TCR was sampled from a man aged 25 to 45 in good health. The chain uses TRBV21-1 and TRBJ2-1; the table's D call, TRBD2, was not checked against the DNA. TRBV21-1 is a known pseudogene. The CDR3 DNA follows: TGTGCCAGCAGCAAAATCACTAGCTCCTACAATGAGCAGTTCTTC. It encodes CASSKITSSYNEQFF.